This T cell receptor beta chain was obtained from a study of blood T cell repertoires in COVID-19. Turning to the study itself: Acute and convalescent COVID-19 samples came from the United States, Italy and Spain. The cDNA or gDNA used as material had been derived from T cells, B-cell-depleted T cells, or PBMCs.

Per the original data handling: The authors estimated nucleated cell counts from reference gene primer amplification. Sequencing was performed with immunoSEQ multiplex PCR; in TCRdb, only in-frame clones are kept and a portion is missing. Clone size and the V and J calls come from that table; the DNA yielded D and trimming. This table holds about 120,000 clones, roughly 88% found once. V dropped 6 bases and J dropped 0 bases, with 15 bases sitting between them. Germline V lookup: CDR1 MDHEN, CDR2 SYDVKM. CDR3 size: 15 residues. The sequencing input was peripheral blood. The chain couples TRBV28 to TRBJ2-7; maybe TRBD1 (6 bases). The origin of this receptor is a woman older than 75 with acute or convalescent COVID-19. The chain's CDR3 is CASSPPDRSSYEQYF. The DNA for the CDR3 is TGTGCCAGCAGCCCCCCAGACAGGTCCTCCTACGAGCAGTACTTC.